The 27 T cell receptor beta chains presented below share a single source sample, sequenced in a study of CD8 T cells in ankylosing spondylitis. TCRdb passed the 5' RACE reads through MiXCR, listing each CDR3 protein once. The sample has approximately 250,000 distinct CDR3 sequences; roughly 32% are singletons. Source material: blood, either unsorted or a sorted T cell fraction (not recorded which). These receptor sequences come from a male donor with ankylosing spondylitis or in good health (not recorded which).

The chain combines TRBV29-1 with TRBJ2-7, with a weak D call TRBD1 (5 bases). Between the trimmed V and J ends, which lost 5 bases and 0 bases, there was a span of 17 bases. Germline values: CDR1 SQVTM, CDR2 ANQGSEA. CDR3 length: 15 amino acids. CDR3 region: CSVKSTALSSYEQYF. Written as DNA, the CDR3 is TGCAGCGTTAAATCGACAGCCCTCAGCTCCTACGAGCAGTACTTC.

This clonotype was counted at least ten times. The chain employs TRBV20-1 and TRBJ2-7, with D possibly TRBD2 on 5 matching bases. The CDR3 sequence is 13 residues long. Per germline, CDR1 DFQATT and CDR2 SNEGSKA (reference sequence). Trimming stripped 2 bases from V and 2 bases from J, with 10 bases between. The CDR3 DNA sequence: TGCAGTGCTAGACGGACTGCCGCCTACGAGCAGTACTTC. Protein: CSARRTAAYEQYF.

The chain couples TRBV20-1 to TRBJ1-1; D remains unclear. Germline CDR1 DFQATT, CDR2 SNEGSKA (reference sequence). The CDR3 is 11 residues long. This CDR3 reads CSPHLNTEAFF. In DNA, the CDR3 is TGCAGCCCCCACCTGAACACTGAAGCTTTCTTT.

Only a few counts were recorded for this clonotype. This chain joins TRBV5-1 and TRBJ2-7, with D possibly matching TRBD1 (5 bases). In germline, CDR1 is SGHRS, CDR2 YFSETQ. Trimming stripped 2 bases from V and 6 bases from J, with 9 bases between. The CDR3 consists of 12 residues. The CDR3 region has the DNA TGCGCCAGCAGCTTAGGGGATGGCGAGCAGTACTTC. Amino acid sequence: CASSLGDGEQYF.

The chain joins TRBV20-1 to TRBJ2-3, with D perhaps matching TRBD2 (6 bases). The germline V and J ends were trimmed by 6 bases and 3 bases, with 19 bases remaining between them. The CDR3 consists of 15 residues. Germline assignment: CDR1 DFQATT and CDR2 SNEGSKA (reference sequence). The CDR3 nucleotides are TGCAGTGCACGGCAGGTGGGGGGAACGACAGATACGCAGTATTTT. It translates to CSARQVGGTTDTQYF.

The rearrangement joins TRBV20-1 to TRBJ2-5; TRBD2 aligns across 7 bases. This CDR3 region has 15 residues. The J segment lost 5 bases and the V segment lost 7 bases, leaving 16 bases of the junction unmatched. Germline lookup yields CDR1 DFQATT and CDR2 SNEGSKA (reference sequence). The DNA for the CDR3 is TGCAGTGTTAATAGCGGGCGTCAAGTCGAGGAGACCCAGTACTTC. Translation: CSVNSGRQVEETQYF.

The chain joins TRBV20-1 to TRBJ2-5, with 7 bases lining up with TRBD2. Germline V gives CDR1 DFQATT, CDR2 SNEGSKA (reference sequence). The CDR3 sequence is 14 residues long. The trim removed 2 bases at V and 1 base at J, leaving 4 bases unmatched. The CDR3 sequence: CSARWERGQETQYF. The CDR3 nucleotides are TGCAGTGCTAGATGGGAGCGGGGCCAAGAGACCCAGTACTTC.

There are many counts of this clonotype. This rearrangement joins TRBV12-3 or TRBV12-4 to TRBJ2-1; TRBD2 matches at 9 bases. V was pared by 3 bases and J by 5 bases, with 5 bases of the junction left unmatched. The CDR3 consists of 15 residues. The CDR3 sequence is CASSFQAGGHNEQFF. CDR3 nucleotides: TGTGCCAGCAGTTTTCAAGCGGGGGGACACAATGAGCAGTTCTTC.

This clonotype was counted once. The rearrangement links TRBV25-1 to TRBJ2-1; TRBD2 matches 13 bases. From germline, CDR1 is MGHDK and CDR2 SYGVNS. This CDR3 has 12 residues. V lost 8 bases and J lost 9; bases outside the gene matches: 1. This chain's CDR3 is CASGLAGAEQFF. The CDR3 bases are TGTGCCAGCGGACTAGCGGGGGCTGAGCAGTTCTTC.

This chain connects TRBV12-3 or TRBV12-4 to TRBJ2-7, with TRBD1 matching over 7 bases. Germline trimming cut 5 bases from V and 2 bases from J; bases unmatched to any gene: 6. CDR3 length: 14 amino acids. CDR3 DNA: TGTGCCAGCAGTCCCGGGGACAGCCCCTACGAGCAGTACTTC. It translates to CASSPGDSPYEQYF.

The rearrangement links TRBV4-2 to TRBJ1-1; D might be TRBD1 (5 bases). Trimming took off 1 base at V and 4 bases at J, with 10 bases between the two ends. Per the germline V gene, CDR1 is LGHNA and CDR2 is YNFKEQ. The CDR3 has 14 amino acids. The CDR3 protein is CASSQAGGFTEAFF. The CDR3 DNA reads TGTGCCAGCAGCCAAGCGGGGGGGTTCACTGAAGCTTTCTTT.

This clonotype came up a few times. The chain joins TRBV27 to TRBJ2-7, with 7 bases fitting TRBD1. CDR1 MNHEY and CDR2 SMNVEV come from the germline V gene (reference sequence). CDR3 size: 16 residues. J was trimmed by 2 bases and V by 6 bases; bases with no gene match: 13. The CDR3 nucleotides are TGTGCCAGCAGCCAACTACTCGGGACAGTGACCTACGAGCAGTACTTC. Its translation is CASSQLLGTVTYEQYF.

The CDR3 is CSARVRFSYEQYF. CDR3 DNA: TGCAGTGCTAGAGTCAGGTTCTCCTACGAGCAGTACTTC. The chain links TRBV20-1 to TRBJ2-7; D is unresolved. CDR1 and CDR2 (germline): DFQATT, SNEGSKA (reference sequence). V lost 1 base and J lost 0, with 7 bases in between. This CDR3 is 13 amino acids long.

This clonotype was seen only a few times. The V gene is TRBV27, the J gene TRBJ2-3, with a weak D call TRBD2 (6 bases). With 7 bases removed from V and 2 bases from J, the gap between germline ends came to 10 bases. Germline V gene data show CDR1 as MNHEY and CDR2 as SMNVEV (reference sequence). This CDR3 region has 13 residues. Written as DNA, the CDR3 is TGTGCCAGCACTGGGGGGAACACAGATACGCAGTATTTT. Translated: CASTGGNTDTQYF.

The V gene is TRBV7-9, the J gene TRBJ1-2; D gene uncertain. The CDR3 is 14 residues long. V lost 2 bases to trimming and J lost 1 base, with 8 bases between them. Germline assignment: CDR1 SEHNR and CDR2 FQNEAQ (reference sequence). The CDR3 region is CASSLTDVNYGYTF. Here the CDR3 DNA reads TGTGCCAGCAGCTTAACGGACGTTAACTATGGCTACACCTTC.

This rearrangement joins TRBV6-6 to TRBJ1-3; 7 bases map to TRBD1. In germline, CDR1 is MNHNY, CDR2 SVGAGI (reference sequence). The length of the CDR3 is 13 residues. V lost 11 bases to trimming and J lost 1 base; unmatched junction nucleotides: 5. This CDR3 is CAAGQSSGNTIYF. Here the CDR3 DNA reads TGTGCCGCGGGACAGTCATCTGGAAACACCATATATTTT.

This clonotype was counted ten times or more. The chain carries TRBV29-1 and TRBJ2-1, with TRBD1 matching over 7 bases. Germline CDR1 and CDR2: SQVTM and ANQGSEA. J lost 2 bases, V lost 0 bases, and 4 bases had no gene match. The CDR3 covers 15 residues. Here the CDR3 DNA reads TGCAGCGTTGAAGAGGGACAGCAGCCCTACAATGAGCAGTTCTTC. Protein product: CSVEEGQQPYNEQFF.

The chain carries TRBV7-9 and TRBJ2-1; perhaps D is TRBD1 or TRBD2 (6 bases each). The length of the CDR3 is 16 residues. The germline CDR1 and CDR2 sequences are SEHNR and FQNEAQ (reference sequence). The V end lost 5 bases, the J end lost 3 bases, and 17 bases lay between the germline ends. The CDR3 sequence: CASSNPQGGDYNEQFF. The CDR3 region has the DNA TGTGCCAGCAGCAACCCACAGGGAGGTGACTACAATGAGCAGTTCTTC.

This clonotype was counted a few times. This chain joins TRBV5-6 and TRBJ2-5; TRBD2 matches 7 bases. J was trimmed by 1 base and V by 7 bases; bases with no gene match: 4. CDR3 length equals 13 residues. Germline-derived CDR1 and CDR2 are SGHDT and YYEEEE. The CDR3 here is CASGGERQETQYF. DNA for the CDR3: TGTGCCAGCGGGGGGGAACGCCAAGAGACCCAGTACTTC.

The chain is built from TRBV5-1 and TRBJ1-1; a possible D gene is TRBD1 (5 bases). Germline V gene lookup returns CDR1 SGHRS and CDR2 YFSETQ. This CDR3 has 15 residues. Between the trimmed V and J ends, which lost 4 bases and 2 bases, there was a span of 15 bases. The DNA for the CDR3 is TGCGCCAGCAGCAAATCGGGACGGGAAAACACTGAAGCTTTCTTT. Translated, it gives CASSKSGRENTEAFF.

This clonotype has just a few counts. A junction end diverges from the germline sequence, so it may reflect a read error. The V call is TRBV5-6, the J call TRBJ2-1; no clear D gene. This CDR3 is 12 amino acids long. CDR1 is SGHDT and CDR2 is YYEEEE in the germline V gene. The CDR3 coding sequence is TGTGCCAGCAGCTTGGGGCCGGCTGAGCTGTTCTTC. Translation: CASSLGPAELFF. Using reference TRBV5-6 and TRBJ2-1 for the parts outside the CDR3, the full variable domain is DAGVTQSPTHLIKTRGQQVTLRCSPKSGHDTVSWYQQALGQGPQFIFQYYEEEERQRGNFPDRFSGHQFPNYSSELNVNALLLGDSALYLCASSLGPAELFFGPGTRLTVL.

This chain joins TRBV20-1 and TRBJ2-7, with 9 bases lining up with TRBD1. The CDR3 runs 13 residues. CDR1 and CDR2 from the germline V gene are DFQATT and SNEGSKA (reference sequence). Unmatched junction bases numbered 4, after V lost 5 bases and J lost 2 bases. The CDR3 nucleotides are TGCAGTGCTCGGACAGGGGTAACCTACGAGCAGTACTTC. This encodes CSARTGVTYEQYF.

The chain couples TRBV12-3 or TRBV12-4 to TRBJ2-5; no definite D call. The CDR3 is 13 residues long. Trimming cost V 5 bases and J 1 base, with 8 bases left between them. The CDR3, as DNA: TGTGCCAGCAGTATCTACCTCCAAGAGACCCAGTACTTC. Amino acids: CASSIYLQETQYF.

The J gene is TRBJ2-5, the V gene TRBV11-2, with 7 bases lining up with TRBD1. Looked up from germline, CDR1 is SGHAT and CDR2 is FQNNGV. The CDR3 totals 15 residues. The V gene end was trimmed by 4 bases and the J gene end by 2 bases; junction bases not matched to a gene: 7. The DNA of the CDR3 is TGTGCCAGCAGCTCAAACCCGGGACAGCAAGAGACCCAGTACTTC. Protein sequence: CASSSNPGQQETQYF.

The chain employs TRBV5-1 and TRBJ2-1, with D unresolved. The CDR3 runs to 14 residues. Per germline, CDR1 SGHRS and CDR2 YFSETQ. Trimming shortened V by 4 bases and J by 8 bases, and 16 bases separated the two germline ends. CDR3 amino acids: CASSPRDGSYEQFF. The CDR3 DNA reads TGCGCCAGCAGCCCTCGTGACGGGTCCTATGAGCAGTTCTTC.

CDR3 loop: CSASWIQGMDIQYF. CDR3 DNA: TGCAGTGCCAGCTGGATACAGGGTATGGACATTCAGTACTTC. The chain is built from TRBV20-1 and TRBJ2-4; possible D gene TRBD1, 6 bases. There are 14 residues in the CDR3. V was trimmed by 6 bases and J by 8 bases, leaving 20 bases between them. In germline, CDR1 is DFQATT, CDR2 SNEGSKA (reference sequence).

This chain joins TRBV20-1 and TRBJ2-7; 7 bases are a match to TRBD2. V lost 0 bases and J lost 3; bases outside the gene matches: 11. The CDR3 sequence is 16 residues long. In germline, CDR1 is DFQATT, CDR2 SNEGSKA (reference sequence). The CDR3, as DNA: TGCAGTGCTAGAGACCCAGTCCGGGAGGTTCTCTACGAGCAGTACTTC. Translating it yields CSARDPVREVLYEQYF.